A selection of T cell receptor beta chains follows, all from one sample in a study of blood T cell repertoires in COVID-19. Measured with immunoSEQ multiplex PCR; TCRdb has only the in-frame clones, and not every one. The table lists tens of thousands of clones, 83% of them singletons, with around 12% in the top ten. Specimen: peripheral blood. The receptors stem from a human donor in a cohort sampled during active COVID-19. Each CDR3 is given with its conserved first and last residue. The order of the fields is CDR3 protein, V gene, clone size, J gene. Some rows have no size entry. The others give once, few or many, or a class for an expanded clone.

cdr3_aa: CATSDFEYSEAFF; v_call: TRBV24-1; clone_size: .; j_call: TRBJ1-1
cdr3_aa: CATSDPGTGGSTDTQYF; v_call: TRBV24-1; clone_size: .; j_call: TRBJ2-3
cdr3_aa: CASSEDRDNYGYTF; v_call: TRBV7-6; clone_size: .; j_call: TRBJ1-2
cdr3_aa: CASSTNRGPQHF; v_call: TRBV19; clone_size: .; j_call: TRBJ1-5
cdr3_aa: CASSIDRYTYNEQFF; v_call: TRBV19; clone_size: .; j_call: TRBJ2-1
cdr3_aa: CTSSQRGGPVKTQYF; v_call: TRBV1; clone_size: .; j_call: TRBJ2-5
cdr3_aa: CAWSAGLDTDTQYF; v_call: TRBV30; clone_size: .; j_call: TRBJ2-3
cdr3_aa: CASSLSGAQETQYF; v_call: TRBV18; clone_size: .; j_call: TRBJ2-5
cdr3_aa: CASSQSFSGNTIYF; v_call: TRBV3-1/TRBV3-2; clone_size: .; j_call: TRBJ1-3
cdr3_aa: CASSIAAGDSYEQYF; v_call: TRBV19; clone_size: .; j_call: TRBJ2-7
cdr3_aa: CASSSLPPQGRNTGELFF; v_call: TRBV7-6; clone_size: few; j_call: TRBJ2-2
cdr3_aa: CASSFSRGVTEAFF; v_call: TRBV7-9; clone_size: .; j_call: TRBJ1-1
cdr3_aa: CASSQGGQYGYTF; v_call: TRBV6-6; clone_size: few; j_call: TRBJ1-2
cdr3_aa: CASSTGTAKAYGYTF; v_call: TRBV5-8; clone_size: .; j_call: TRBJ1-2
cdr3_aa: CASSSRQGNQPQHF; v_call: TRBV27; clone_size: .; j_call: TRBJ1-5
cdr3_aa: CAIMTTVSGNTIYF; v_call: TRBV10-3; clone_size: once; j_call: TRBJ1-3
cdr3_aa: CASSYYGGNTIYF; v_call: TRBV11-2; clone_size: few; j_call: TRBJ1-3
cdr3_aa: CASSQYPATGADIQYF; v_call: TRBV18; clone_size: .; j_call: TRBJ2-4
cdr3_aa: CAWSVPPQRRWISEQYF; v_call: TRBV30; clone_size: .; j_call: TRBJ2-7
cdr3_aa: CASSLARGTGNEKLFF; v_call: TRBV5-1; clone_size: .; j_call: TRBJ1-4
cdr3_aa: CASSQEPGQGGGNTIYF; v_call: TRBV4-2; clone_size: .; j_call: TRBJ1-3
cdr3_aa: CASRDRVAKNIQYF; v_call: TRBV2; clone_size: .; j_call: TRBJ2-4
cdr3_aa: CASRKQSGGLYNEQFF; v_call: TRBV28; clone_size: few; j_call: TRBJ2-1
cdr3_aa: CASSWGDRDTEAFF; v_call: TRBV5-1; clone_size: few; j_call: TRBJ1-1
cdr3_aa: CATSSRAYEKLFF; v_call: TRBV24-1; clone_size: .; j_call: TRBJ1-4
cdr3_aa: CATTTLQPLFQTDTQYF; v_call: TRBV28; clone_size: .; j_call: TRBJ2-3
cdr3_aa: CASRRTGGARANEKLFF; v_call: TRBV19; clone_size: .; j_call: TRBJ1-4
cdr3_aa: CASSFRQGKAEQYF; v_call: TRBV7-2; clone_size: .; j_call: TRBJ2-7
cdr3_aa: CASRPGGGNEQYF; v_call: TRBV6-5; clone_size: .; j_call: TRBJ2-7
cdr3_aa: CASSLALEGPVGETQYF; v_call: TRBV5-8; clone_size: .; j_call: TRBJ2-5
cdr3_aa: CAWSVQAGGTDGYTF; v_call: TRBV30; clone_size: few; j_call: TRBJ1-2
cdr3_aa: CASSLTEVSGNTIYF; v_call: TRBV6-5; clone_size: few; j_call: TRBJ1-3
cdr3_aa: CASSLAPLGQGNQPQHF; v_call: TRBV7-9; clone_size: .; j_call: TRBJ1-5
cdr3_aa: CASSLSQTGYSGYTF; v_call: TRBV11-2; clone_size: .; j_call: TRBJ1-2
cdr3_aa: CASSQVPVRGISKNIQYF; v_call: TRBV4-1; clone_size: .; j_call: TRBJ2-4
cdr3_aa: CASSFTGGNEQFF; v_call: TRBV5-6; clone_size: .; j_call: TRBJ2-1
cdr3_aa: CASSPRQGRNSNQPQHF; v_call: TRBV3-1/TRBV3-2; clone_size: .; j_call: TRBJ1-5
cdr3_aa: CASSFHLRGGHHNEQFF; v_call: TRBV27; clone_size: .; j_call: TRBJ2-1
cdr3_aa: CASSLVLRNTEAFF; v_call: TRBV7-2; clone_size: .; j_call: TRBJ1-1
cdr3_aa: CASSPGQGASSTNEKLFF; v_call: TRBV2; clone_size: .; j_call: TRBJ1-4
cdr3_aa: CASSLSTPGKGETQYF; v_call: TRBV5-1; clone_size: .; j_call: TRBJ2-5
cdr3_aa: CAWTQGATYEQYF; v_call: TRBV30; clone_size: .; j_call: TRBJ2-7
cdr3_aa: CAIRSGGAVGTGELFF; v_call: TRBV2; clone_size: .; j_call: TRBJ2-2
cdr3_aa: CASSQVTGTQPQHF; v_call: TRBV4-3; clone_size: .; j_call: TRBJ1-5
cdr3_aa: CASSQGGTGGEKLFF; v_call: TRBV14; clone_size: few; j_call: TRBJ1-4
cdr3_aa: CASSRAGMNTEAFF; v_call: TRBV7-9; clone_size: .; j_call: TRBJ1-1
cdr3_aa: CASSWSRETQYF; v_call: TRBV5-6; clone_size: .; j_call: TRBJ2-5
cdr3_aa: CASSPGNSNQPQHF; v_call: TRBV7-2; clone_size: .; j_call: TRBJ1-5
cdr3_aa: CASSPDRGRYQPQHF; v_call: TRBV5-6; clone_size: .; j_call: TRBJ1-5
cdr3_aa: CASSVGSLNTEAFF; v_call: TRBV2; clone_size: .; j_call: TRBJ1-1
cdr3_aa: CATSDSPGTGATYEQYF; v_call: TRBV24-1; clone_size: .; j_call: TRBJ2-7
cdr3_aa: CASSSSRDRGQETQYF; v_call: TRBV5-4; clone_size: .; j_call: TRBJ2-5
cdr3_aa: CASRFETSGAGDTQYF; v_call: TRBV2; clone_size: .; j_call: TRBJ2-3